This is a list of T cell receptor beta chains from one sample in a study of blood T cell repertoires in COVID-19. Generated by immunoSEQ multiplex PCR, the TCRdb table keeps only in-frame clones and is missing some. The sample includes 95,000 to 150,000 clones, over 70% seen only once; the top ten take roughly 2.1%. Sequenced sample: peripheral blood. The source is a man between 65 and 85 years old with acute or convalescent COVID-19. The CDR3 runs from the conserved cysteine through the conserved F or W. The D gene is left open where the match is weak. Clone size is given for some rows only: seen once, a few or many times, or a class if the clone is expanded.

TRBV29-1	TRBD1	-	TRBJ2-5	CSGVRDRQETQYF	TGCAGCGGCGTACGGGACAGACAAGAGACCCAGTACTTC
TRBV7-6	-	few	TRBJ2-7	CASSLAHGDKQYF	TGTGCCAGCAGCTTAGCGCACGGTGATAAGCAGTACTTC
TRBV9	TRBD1	-	TRBJ1-3	CASRPDRGSSGNTIYF	TGTGCCAGCAGACCGGACAGGGGCAGCTCTGGAAACACCATATATTTT
TRBV4-1	TRBD1	-	TRBJ1-4	CASSPTGGFEKLFF	TGCGCCAGCAGCCCGACAGGGGGATTCGAAAAACTGTTTTTT
TRBV12-5	-	-	TRBJ1-1	CASGGYITVDAFF	TGTGCTAGTGGCGGTTATATAACAGTTGACGCTTTCTTT
TRBV25-1	TRBD1	-	TRBJ1-5	CASSEAGQGYQPQHF	TGTGCCAGCAGTGAAGCCGGACAGGGTTATCAGCCCCAGCATTTT
TRBV3-1/TRBV3-2	TRBD1	once	TRBJ1-4	CASSQEDRRNEKLFF	TGTGCCAGCAGCCAAGAGGACAGGAGGAATGAAAAACTGTTTTTT
TRBV7-2	-	-	TRBJ2-7	CASSLGGGEQYF	TGTGCCAGCAGCTTAGGGGGAGGCGAGCAGTACTTC
TRBV9	-	-	TRBJ2-2	CASSLNTGELFF	TGTGCCAGCAGCTTAAACACCGGGGAGCTGTTTTTT
TRBV5-1	-	few	TRBJ1-2	CASSLGPVGPYGYTF	TGCGCCAGCAGCTTGGGGCCTGTGGGGCCATATGGCTACACCTTC
TRBV7-6	-	-	TRBJ2-6	CASSLSVRGANVLTF	TGTGCCAGCAGCTTATCGGTCCGGGGGGCCAACGTCCTGACTTTC
TRBV7-3	TRBD2	-	TRBJ2-7	CASSLTGLAGGPLEQYF	TGTGCCAGCAGCTTAACTGGACTAGCGGGGGGTCCCTTGGAGCAGTACTTC
TRBV6-2/TRBV6-3	TRBD2	-	TRBJ2-1	CAGSLGGVSSYNEQFF	TGTGCCGGCAGTTTGGGGGGGGTAAGCTCCTACAATGAGCAGTTCTTC
TRBV3-1/TRBV3-2	TRBD1	-	TRBJ1-6	CASSPELGGGDSPLHF	TGTGCCAGCAGCCCAGAATTAGGGGGCGGTGATTCACCCCTCCACTTT
TRBV4-3	-	-	TRBJ1-2	CASSTVGANYGYTF	TGCGCCAGCAGCACCGTCGGGGCTAACTATGGCTACACCTTC
TRBV27	-	-	TRBJ1-1	CASSWGGYTEAFF	TGTGCCAGCAGTTGGGGGGGTTACACTGAAGCTTTCTTT
TRBV3-1/TRBV3-2	-	-	TRBJ1-6	CASSQDQVTNSPLHF	TGTGCCAGCAGCCAAGACCAGGTGACTAATTCACCCCTCCACTTT
TRBV4-3	-	-	TRBJ2-1	CASSQDVSRSGSYNEQFF	TGCGCCAGCAGCCAAGATGTCTCGCGGAGCGGATCCTACAATGAGCAGTTCTTC
TRBV11-2	TRBD1	-	TRBJ2-7	CASSLAPGGFYEQYF	TGTGCCAGCAGCTTAGCGCCAGGGGGATTTTACGAGCAGTACTTC
TRBV2	TRBD2	-	TRBJ2-3	CASSGGLAGGTDTQYF	TGTGCCAGCAGTGGGGGACTAGCGGGGGGTACAGATACGCAGTATTTT
TRBV4-3	-	-	TRBJ1-2	CASSQDLLHGYTF	TGCGCCAGCAGCCAAGATTTACTGCATGGCTACACCTTC
TRBV18	-	-	TRBJ1-2	CASSPEGLSNYGYTF	TGTGCCAGCTCCCCGGAGGGCCTAAGTAACTATGGCTACACCTTC
TRBV7-3	-	-	TRBJ2-1	CASSLSRGGSYNEQFF	TGTGCCAGCAGCCTTTCGAGGGGGGGCTCCTACAATGAGCAGTTCTTC
TRBV9	-	-	TRBJ2-5	CASSVGGGRQETQYF	TGTGCCAGCAGCGTAGGGGGGGGCCGACAAGAGACCCAGTACTTC
TRBV5-1	-	-	TRBJ2-7	CASSLEWQVSYEQYF	TGCGCCAGCAGCTTGGAGTGGCAGGTCTCCTACGAGCAGTACTTC
TRBV2	-	-	TRBJ1-5	CASSEDRLSNQPQHF	TGTGCCAGCAGCGAGGACAGACTTAGCAATCAGCCCCAGCATTTT
TRBV29-1	-	once	TRBJ1-2	CSVGGGTTGYTF	TGCAGCGTTGGAGGGGGAACTACTGGCTACACCTTC
TRBV12-5	-	-	TRBJ1-6	CASDTGLSSYNSPLHF	TGTGCTAGTGACACAGGTTTAAGCTCCTATAATTCACCCCTCCACTTT
TRBV4-3	TRBD1	few	TRBJ1-3	CASSQERGPSGNTIYF	TGCGCCAGCAGCCAAGAGAGGGGGCCCTCTGGAAACACCATATATTTT
TRBV6-5	-	-	TRBJ2-5	CATQTGFMETQYF	TGTGCCACCCAAACAGGATTCATGGAGACCCAGTACTTC
TRBV24-1	-	-	TRBJ1-3	CATSDSGYGNTIYF	TGTGCCACCAGTGACTCAGGGTACGGAAACACCATATATTTT
TRBV5-6	TRBD2	once	TRBJ2-3	CASTYIGGITDTQYF	TGTGCCAGCACCTACATCGGGGGGATCACAGATACGCAGTATTTT
TRBV3-1/TRBV3-2	TRBD2	-	TRBJ2-7	CASVGLAAYEQYF	TGTGCCAGTGTGGGACTAGCGGCATACGAGCAGTACTTC
TRBV6-5	-	-	TRBJ1-1	CASNLWTANTEAFF	TGTGCCAGCAATCTCTGGACAGCGAACACTGAAGCTTTCTTT
TRBV19	TRBD1	once	TRBJ2-3	CASRQGSTDTQYF	TGTGCCAGCCGACAGGGAAGCACAGATACGCAGTATTTT
TRBV7-9	-	-	TRBJ1-6	CASSSTQALHF	TGTGCCAGCAGCTCGACCCAGGCCCTCCACTTT
TRBV2	-	few	TRBJ1-5	CASSWASNQPQHF	TGTGCCAGCAGCTGGGCTAGCAATCAGCCCCAGCATTTT
TRBV10-3	TRBD1	-	TRBJ1-4	CAISTHFQGARNEKLFF	TGTGCCATCAGCACTCATTTCCAGGGGGCGCGAAATGAAAAACTGTTTTTT
TRBV5-4	-	-	TRBJ1-4	CASSRGGTSLEKLFF	TGTGCCAGCAGCCGGGGGGGGACAAGTTTGGAAAAACTGTTTTTT
TRBV9	-	-	TRBJ2-2	CASSETWTVNTGELFF	TGTGCCAGCAGCGAGACCTGGACAGTGAACACCGGGGAGCTGTTTTTT
TRBV5-1	-	-	TRBJ2-5	CASSTRPLETQYF	TGCGCCAGCAGCACACGTCCCTTGGAGACCCAGTACTTC
TRBV19	TRBD2	-	TRBJ2-1	CASSTLAGGQYNEQFF	TGTGCCAGTAGTACCTTAGCGGGGGGGCAGTACAATGAGCAGTTCTTC
TRBV7-2	-	-	TRBJ2-3	CASSFPGVDTQYF	TGTGCCAGCAGCTTCCCGGGGGTCGATACGCAGTATTTT
TRBV4-3	-	-	TRBJ1-6	CASSQAVSGEPLHF	TGCGCCAGCAGCCAAGCGGTCTCCGGGGAGCCCCTCCACTTT
TRBV7-3	-	-	TRBJ1-1	CASRWEVGPNTEAFF	TGTGCCAGCAGGTGGGAGGTAGGGCCGAACACTGAAGCTTTCTTT
TRBV19	-	-	TRBJ1-3	CASSIETTSQDTIYF	TGTGCCAGTAGTATAGAGACCACATCGCAGGACACCATATATTTT
TRBV2	-	few	TRBJ1-2	CASSAGTGSGYGYTF	TGTGCCAGCAGTGCCGGGACGGGTAGCGGCTATGGCTACACCTTC
TRBV5-4	-	once	TRBJ2-1	CASSPDTSYNEQFF	TGTGCCAGCAGCCCAGACACGTCCTACAATGAGCAGTTCTTC
TRBV6-2/TRBV6-3	TRBD1	-	TRBJ1-5	CASSYDRGSNQPQHF	TGTGCCAGCAGTTACGACAGGGGGAGCAATCAGCCCCAGCATTTT
TRBV5-4	-	few	TRBJ1-5	CASSLAGMGEDF	TGTGCCAGCAGTCTGGCGGGGATGGGGGAGGATTTT
TRBV7-2	TRBD1	-	TRBJ2-4	CASSRITTGGTSIQYF	TGTGCCAGCAGCAGAATAACGACAGGGGGCACGAGCATTCAGTACTTC
TRBV6-5	TRBD1	few	TRBJ1-2	CASSLDRFNYGYTF	TGTGCCAGCAGCCTGGACAGGTTTAACTATGGCTACACCTTC
TRBV7-9	-	-	TRBJ2-2	CASSTSPITGELFF	TGTGCCAGCAGCACGTCCCCTATCACCGGGGAGCTGTTTTTT
TRBV2	-	-	TRBJ1-3	CASSAQGGSGNTIYF	TGTGCCAGCAGTGCCCAGGGAGGGTCTGGAAACACCATATATTTT
TRBV7-2	TRBD2	once	TRBJ2-3	CASSSRTSGHTDTQYF	TGTGCCAGCAGCTCACGGACTAGCGGACACACAGATACGCAGTATTTT